The T cell receptor beta chain under discussion was sequenced for a study of T cells in Graves' hyperthyroidism and ophthalmopathy. Study conclusions and caveats: Stable hyperthyroidism and ophthalmopathy were separated using 13 V-J signatures. In blood, most of the thyroid clonotypes expanded above 0.001 were also present.

At first hyperthyroidism diagnosis, before any ophthalmopathy symptoms, the blood sample was collected. With 6 bases clipped from V and 4 bases from J, the junction kept 9 bases outside the gene matches. Germline values: CDR1 DFQATT, CDR2 SNEGSKA (reference sequence). The CDR3 is 15 amino acids. This clonotype was seen ten or more times. What it recognizes is unknown. RNA transcripts provided the source from which TCR beta CDR3 regions were amplified. A first-round RT-PCR of the TCR CDR3 used the HTBI primer set. TCRdb re-analysed the multiplex PCR reads in MiXCR, keeping a single row per CDR3 protein. The profile covers 150,000 or so distinct CDR3 sequences, with approximately 9% appearing a single time and roughly 23% taken by the ten largest.

The chain joins TRBV20-1 to TRBJ2-1; TRBD1 agrees at 10 bases. Sequenced material: blood. The sequence was obtained from a woman between 18 and 29 years old with Graves' hyperthyroidism that later progressed to Graves' ophthalmopathy. CDR3 in amino acids: CSALEGGQGYNEQFF. CDR3 coding DNA: TGCAGTGCGTTGGAGGGGGGACAGGGGTACAATGAGCAGTTCTTC.